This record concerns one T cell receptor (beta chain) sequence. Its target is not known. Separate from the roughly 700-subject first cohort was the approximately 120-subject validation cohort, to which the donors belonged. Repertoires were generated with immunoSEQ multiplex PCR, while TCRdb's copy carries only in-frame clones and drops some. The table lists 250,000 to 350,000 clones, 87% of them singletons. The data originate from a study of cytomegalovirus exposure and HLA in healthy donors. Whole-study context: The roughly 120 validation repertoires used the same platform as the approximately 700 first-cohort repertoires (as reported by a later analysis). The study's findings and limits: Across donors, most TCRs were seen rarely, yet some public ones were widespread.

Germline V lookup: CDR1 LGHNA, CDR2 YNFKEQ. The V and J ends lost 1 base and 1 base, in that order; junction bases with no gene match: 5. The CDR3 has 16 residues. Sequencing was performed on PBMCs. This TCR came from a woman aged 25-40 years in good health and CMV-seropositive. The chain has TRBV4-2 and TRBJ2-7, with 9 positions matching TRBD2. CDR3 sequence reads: CASSQASGGISYEQYF. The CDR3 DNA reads TGTGCCAGCAGCCAAGCGAGCGGGGGGATATCCTACGAGCAGTACTTC.